Listed below are T cell receptor beta chains from one sample, sequenced in a study of identical twins. TCRdb processed the 5' RACE reads anew with MiXCR; each CDR3 protein has one entry. The sample carries roughly 190,000 distinct CDR3 sequences, more than 15% recorded once. Another study also made use of these data, one on T cells expressing NK-cell markers.

The sequenced sample was CD8+ T cells sorted from blood. Source of these receptors: a woman between 18 and 29 years old in good health. The CDR3 runs from the conserved cysteine through the conserved F or W. D genes are given only for firm matches. Size values are once, few and many counts, or a class for expanded clones, and some rows have none.

D gene	V gene	clone size	J gene	CDR3 protein	CDR3 DNA
NA	TRBV12-3/TRBV12-4	many	TRBJ1-5	CASRVGGDQPQHF	TGTGCCAGCAGAGTAGGGGGGGATCAGCCCCAGCATTTT
TRBD2	TRBV7-9	few	TRBJ2-5	CASSSSLARETQYF	TGTGCCAGCAGCTCCTCACTAGCGAGAGAGACCCAGTACTTC
NA	TRBV29-1	NA	TRBJ1-1	CSVEGAQGTEAFF	TGCAGCGTTGAGGGGGCCCAGGGTACTGAAGCTTTCTTT
NA	TRBV20-1	few	TRBJ2-1	CSARARDLPNEQFF	TGCAGTGCTAGGGCCCGGGACTTACCCAATGAGCAGTTCTTC
TRBD2	TRBV29-1	NA	TRBJ2-2	CSAFSSSGDTTGELFF	TGCAGCGCTTTTTCCTCTAGCGGGGATACCACCGGGGAGCTGTTTTTT
TRBD2	TRBV29-1	many	TRBJ2-1	CSVMTSGSYNEQFF	TGCAGCGTAATGACTAGCGGATCGTACAATGAGCAGTTCTTC
TRBD2	TRBV11-2	few	TRBJ2-5	CASSFPTSGGRETQYF	TGTGCCAGCAGCTTCCCGACTAGCGGGGGGCGAGAGACCCAGTACTTC
NA	TRBV28	NA	TRBJ2-1	CASSPLAGDEQFF	TGTGCCAGCAGTCCCCTAGCCGGGGATGAGCAGTTCTTC
TRBD2	TRBV12-3/TRBV12-4	many	TRBJ2-7	CASRPGLAGGEQYF	TGTGCCAGCAGACCGGGACTAGCGGGAGGCGAGCAGTACTTC
NA	TRBV5-1	few	TRBJ2-7	CASSLAVGSSYEQYF	TGCGCCAGCAGCTTGGCGGTGGGAAGCTCCTACGAGCAGTACTTC
NA	TRBV2	NA	TRBJ1-2	CASIRDLGGYTF	TGTGCCAGCATTCGGGACCTCGGGGGCTACACCTTC
NA	TRBV7-2	NA	TRBJ2-6	CASSLVGTGANVLTF	TGTGCCAGCAGCTTAGTAGGGACAGGGGCCAACGTCCTGACTTTC
TRBD2	TRBV4-1	few	TRBJ2-3	CASSHPAGGNTDTQYF	TGCGCCAGCAGCCACCCAGCGGGGGGGAACACAGATACGCAGTATTTT
TRBD2	TRBV13	few	TRBJ2-2	CASSSTSGGTTGELFF	TGTGCCAGCAGCTCGACTAGCGGGGGGACTACCGGGGAGCTGTTTTTT
NA	TRBV7-8	NA	TRBJ2-1	CASSLGSVSEQFF	TGTGCCAGCAGCTTAGGGTCCGTTTCTGAGCAGTTCTTC
TRBD1	TRBV4-1	NA	TRBJ1-2	CASSQGRTGRESAGYTF	TGCGCCAGCAGCCAAGGGAGGACAGGGAGAGAGTCGGCAGGCTACACCTTC
NA	TRBV5-1	few	TRBJ2-7	CASSLTGNYEQYF	TGCGCCAGCAGCTTGACAGGGAACTACGAGCAGTACTTC
TRBD2	TRBV5-1	NA	TRBJ2-5	CASSTLPGLASETQYF	TGCGCCAGCAGCACTCTTCCGGGACTAGCCTCGGAGACCCAGTACTTC
TRBD2	TRBV4-1	NA	TRBJ2-7	CASSVSGSSSEQYF	TGCGCCAGCAGCGTTAGCGGGAGCTCAAGCGAGCAGTACTTC
NA	TRBV4-3	few	TRBJ2-7	CASSQDLMYEQYF	TGCGCCAGCAGCCAAGATTTAATGTACGAGCAGTACTTC
NA	TRBV3-1	NA	TRBJ2-5	CASCHPSWSQETQYF	TGTGCCTCCTGCCATCCTAGCTGGAGTCAAGAGACCCAGTACTTC
NA	TRBV9	few	TRBJ1-2	CASSPLRDGGYTF	TGTGCCAGCAGCCCTTTAAGGGACGGCGGCTACACCTTC
TRBD1	TRBV6-5	few	TRBJ2-7	CASSWSNRGRYEQYF	TGTGCCAGCAGTTGGTCAAACAGGGGGCGCTACGAGCAGTACTTC
NA	TRBV11-1	NA	TRBJ2-7	CASSGPQGGNYHHYEQYF	TGTGCCAGCAGCGGCCCCCAAGGGGGGAACTACCACCACTACGAGCAGTACTTC
TRBD2	TRBV6-2/TRBV6-3	NA	TRBJ2-4	CASSYLRREGPKNIQYF	TGTGCCAGCAGTTACCTTCGGCGGGAGGGGCCCAAAAACATTCAGTACTTC
NA	TRBV18	few	TRBJ2-7	CASSPAASYEQYF	TGTGCCAGCTCACCAGCGGCCTCCTACGAGCAGTACTTC
TRBD2	TRBV7-6	few	TRBJ2-3	CASSFGSPGLTTDTQYF	TGTGCCAGCAGCTTCGGTTCTCCGGGACTAACCACAGATACGCAGTATTTT
NA	TRBV18	NA	TRBJ2-3	CASSPQVASFLSTDTQYF	TGTGCCAGCTCACCCCAAGTTGCTAGCTTTCTTAGCACAGATACGCAGTATTTT
TRBD1	TRBV6-2/TRBV6-3	few	TRBJ2-7	CASSYVRDRGGYEQYF	TGTGCCAGCAGTTATGTTCGGGACAGGGGAGGCTACGAGCAGTACTTC
TRBD1	TRBV23-1	few	TRBJ2-1	CASRQGGFNNEQFF	TGCGCCAGCAGACAGGGGGGATTTAACAATGAGCAGTTCTTC
NA	TRBV9	NA	TRBJ2-3	CASTMGGTDTQYF	TGTGCCAGCACAATGGGAGGCACAGATACGCAGTATTTT
TRBD1	TRBV3-1	few	TRBJ2-2	CASSQPRTGSGELFF	TGTGCCAGCAGCCAACCCCGGACAGGGAGCGGGGAGCTGTTTTTT
NA	TRBV6-1	few	TRBJ2-7	CASSLSEDGPYEQYF	TGTGCCAGCAGCCTTTCTGAGGACGGACCCTACGAGCAGTACTTC
TRBD2	TRBV12-3/TRBV12-4	many	TRBJ2-1	CASSPSGSSYNEQFF	TGTGCCAGCAGTCCTAGCGGTAGCTCCTACAATGAGCAGTTCTTC
NA	TRBV5-1	once	TRBJ2-2	CASSLASGISGELFF	TGCGCCAGCAGCTTGGCCTCGGGGATATCCGGGGAGCTGTTTTTT
TRBD1	TRBV9	NA	TRBJ2-7	CASSVGWDRVHEQYF	TGTGCCAGCAGCGTAGGATGGGACAGGGTGCACGAGCAGTACTTC
NA	TRBV10-3	few	TRBJ2-1	CAISESPSDEQFF	TGTGCCATCAGTGAGTCCCCTTCCGATGAGCAGTTCTTC
NA	TRBV4-3	NA	TRBJ2-7	CASSQVLYTYEQYF	TGCGCCAGCAGCCAAGTCTTGTATACCTACGAGCAGTACTTC
TRBD1	TRBV5-5	NA	TRBJ1-4	CASSLSGGTAKLFF	TGTGCCAGCAGCTTGTCAGGGGGAACGGCAAAACTGTTTTTT
NA	TRBV3-1	NA	TRBJ2-5	CASREPKMGETQYF	TGTGCCAGCAGGGAGCCCAAAATGGGGGAGACCCAGTACTTC
NA	TRBV20-1	NA	TRBJ2-2	CSASPPHGELFF	TGCAGTGCTAGTCCACCCCACGGGGAGCTGTTTTTT
NA	TRBV3-1	many	TRBJ2-1	CASSPLRGFEQFF	TGTGCCAGCAGCCCCCTCCGAGGATTTGAGCAGTTCTTC
NA	TRBV29-1	few	TRBJ2-3	CSAAGLRADTQYF	TGCAGCGCTGCAGGGCTTCGGGCAGATACGCAGTATTTT
NA	TRBV7-9	NA	TRBJ2-1	CASSLVGYEQFF	TGTGCCAGCAGCTTAGTCGGTTATGAGCAGTTCTTC
NA	TRBV6-2/TRBV6-3	few	TRBJ1-2	CASIGGLYGYTF	TGTGCCAGCATAGGTGGACTCTATGGCTACACCTTC
NA	TRBV29-1	NA	TRBJ2-1	CSVEVREKQVQGEQFF	TGCAGCGTTGAAGTTCGGGAGAAACAAGTGCAGGGTGAGCAGTTCTTC
NA	TRBV12-3/TRBV12-4	few	TRBJ2-5	CASSLATGRETQYF	TGTGCCAGCAGTTTAGCGACGGGGAGGGAGACCCAGTACTTC
TRBD2	TRBV5-6	NA	TRBJ2-7	CASSPRSGGAVGEQYF	TGTGCCAGCAGTCCCCGAAGCGGGGGGGCGGTCGGCGAGCAGTACTTC
NA	TRBV13	few	TRBJ2-7	CASSLGTASSYEQYF	TGTGCCAGCAGCTTAGGGACAGCATCCTCCTACGAGCAGTACTTC
NA	TRBV6-5	few	TRBJ2-7	CATLDSAYEQYF	TGTGCCACCCTGGACAGTGCCTACGAGCAGTACTTC
NA	TRBV14	NA	TRBJ2-1	CASSLGPGASNEQFF	TGTGCCAGCAGCCTAGGCCCGGGGGCCAGTAATGAGCAGTTCTTC
TRBD2	TRBV7-1	NA	TRBJ2-1	CASSAGTSGSPTPQGSYNEQFF	TGTGCCAGCAGCGCAGGGACTAGCGGGAGCCCAACCCCCCAGGGGTCCTACAATGAGCAGTTCTTC
NA	TRBV10-3	NA	TRBJ1-1	CAISESIGLNTEAFF	TGTGCCATCAGTGAGTCGATCGGTCTGAACACTGAAGCTTTCTTT
NA	TRBV9	NA	TRBJ2-1	CASSVSGTNYNEQFF	TGTGCCAGCAGCGTCTCCGGGACCAACTACAATGAGCAGTTCTTC
TRBD2	TRBV11-2	NA	TRBJ2-7	CASSGNLAVSYEQYF	TGTGCCAGCAGCGGTAACCTAGCGGTCTCCTACGAGCAGTACTTC
NA	TRBV11-1	NA	TRBJ2-7	CASSLYLAAGRDKAYEQYF	TGTGCCAGCAGCTTGTATTTAGCAGCAGGGAGAGATAAGGCCTACGAGCAGTACTTC
TRBD2	TRBV5-1	once	TRBJ2-1	CATASGGSGEQFF	TGCGCCACCGCTAGCGGGGGGTCTGGCGAGCAGTTCTTC
TRBD2	TRBV15	few	TRBJ2-1	CATSSRTIPGLGYNEQFF	TGTGCCACCAGCAGTCGTACTATACCGGGACTAGGGTACAATGAGCAGTTCTTC